This passage covers 17 T cell receptor beta chains from one sample sequenced in a study of response to subunit inactivated influenza vaccine. TCRdb passed the RT-PCR reads through MiXCR, listing each CDR3 protein once. The table has approximately 520,000 distinct CDR3 sequences, approximately 17% seen once. Sample: CD4+ T cells sorted from PBMCs, taken around 2 years after vaccination. The receptors come from a man in his fifties or sixties who received an inactivated influenza vaccine.

Comment on this clonotype: The CDR3 does not end in the conserved phenylalanine or tryptophan, so this is likely a read error. The limits of the CDR3 on the DNA are not certain, so only TCRdb's listed CDR3 is given. This chain joins TRBV4-3 and TRBJ1-6. The CDR3 comprises 18 residues, both ends counted. The germline CDR1 and CDR2 sequences are LGHNA and YSLEER. Here the CDR3 reads CASSQDPTTTGHFGPGID.

This clonotype was detected ten times or more. The chain combines TRBV7-2 with TRBJ2-1; 8 bases agree with TRBD2. The CDR3 spans 13 residues. V gave up 3 bases and J gave up 8 bases; unmatched junction bases: 3. CDR1 and CDR2 from the germline V gene are SGHTA and FQGNSA. For the CDR3, the DNA is TGTGCCAGCAGCTTCGCGGGGGGATATGAGCAGTTCTTC. The encoded protein is CASSFAGGYEQFF. The variable domain in full, completed from reference TRBV7-2 and TRBJ2-1, reads GAGVSQSPSNKVTEKGKDVELRCDPISGHTALYWYRQSLGQGLEFLIYFQGNSAPDKSGLPSDRFSAERTGGSVSTLTIQRTQQEDSAVYLCASSFAGGYEQFFGPGTRLTVL.

The chain is built from TRBV14 and TRBJ1-2, with D possibly being TRBD1 (6 bases). The CDR3 sequence is 15 residues long. The V end lost 3 bases, the J end lost 2 bases, and 13 bases lay between the germline ends. The germline V gene has CDR1 SGHDN and CDR2 FVKESK. CDR3 in DNA: TGTGCCAGCAGCCACAGAGGGACACAGAACTATGGCTACACCTTC. Translated, it gives CASSHRGTQNYGYTF.

CDR3 coding DNA: TGCGCCAGCAGCTCGCTTCCTTCTGGACAGTTATACAATGAGCAGTTCTTC. Translating gives CASSSLPSGQLYNEQFF. The J gene is TRBJ2-1, the V gene TRBV5-1, with a tentative D call TRBD1 (6 bases). Germline V gene lookup returns CDR1 SGHRS and CDR2 YFSETQ. V gave up 3 bases and J gave up 4 bases, with 20 bases separating them. The CDR3 is 17 residues long.

This chain uses TRBV5-1 with TRBJ2-3; D perhaps matches TRBD1 (6 bases). There are 17 residues in the CDR3. Germline V CDR1 and CDR2: SGHRS, YFSETQ. The ends were cut back, 0 bases at V and 0 bases at J, with 14 bases in the middle. The CDR3 sequence is CASSLGIGQFSTDTQYF. The CDR3 DNA sequence: TGCGCCAGCAGCTTGGGTATAGGACAGTTTAGCACAGATACGCAGTATTTT.

This chain joins TRBV7-2 and TRBJ1-1; a possible D gene is TRBD1 (5 bases). The CDR3 loop spans 15 amino acids. Germline V gives CDR1 SGHTA, CDR2 FQGNSA. With 5 bases removed from V and 4 bases from J, the gap between germline ends came to 17 bases. The CDR3 here is CASSIPWGVGTEAFF. DNA of the CDR3: TGTGCCAGCAGCATCCCTTGGGGGGTCGGCACTGAAGCTTTCTTT.

The chain employs TRBV5-1 and TRBJ2-5; D unclear. The V gene lost 1 base and the J gene lost 8 bases, with 9 bases spanning the gap. The length of the CDR3 is 12 residues. Germline-derived CDR1 and CDR2 are SGHRS and YFSETQ. The CDR3 is CASSLPMETQYF. For the CDR3, the DNA is TGCGCCAGCAGCTTGCCTATGGAAACCCAGTACTTC.

This clonotype has only a few counts. V is TRBV4-3 and J is TRBJ2-1, with TRBD1 as a possible D gene (6 bases). From germline, CDR1 is LGHNA and CDR2 YSLEER. V was cut by 1 base and J by 2 bases, with 9 bases left in between. CDR3 size: 15 residues. CDR3 sequence: CASSQARGPYNEQFF. The CDR3 coding sequence is TGCGCCAGCAGCCAAGCCAGGGGCCCCTACAATGAGCAGTTCTTC.

The genes are TRBV29-1 and TRBJ2-2; D unresolved. The germline gives CDR1 SQVTM, CDR2 ANQGSEA. This CDR3 is built from 11 residues. Trimming removed 7 bases at V and 3 bases at J, with 6 bases between. The CDR3: CSAGYTGELFF. DNA for the CDR3: TGCAGCGCCGGGTACACCGGGGAGCTGTTTTTT.

This clonotype was seen ten or more times. The gene calls are TRBV5-5 and TRBJ2-7, with a tentative D call TRBD1 (6 bases). Trimming pared 1 base from V and 2 bases from J, leaving 10 bases between. The CDR3 is made up of 14 amino acids. Germline lookup yields CDR1 SGHKS and CDR2 YYEKEE (reference sequence). CDR3 DNA: TGTGCCAGCAGCTTGCTACAGGGCCCCTACGAGCAGTACTTC. Its protein product is CASSLLQGPYEQYF.

This clonotype was observed many times. The chain recombines TRBV12-3 or TRBV12-4 with TRBJ1-2; tentatively, D is TRBD1 (5 bases). Trimming stripped 5 bases from V and 8 bases from J, with 15 bases between. The CDR3 runs to 13 residues. The CDR3 DNA is TGTGCCAGCAGTCTTCGACAGATGGAGGGCTACACCTTC. Translating gives CASSLRQMEGYTF.

In its sample, this clonotype was seen a few times. The V call is TRBV25-1, the J call TRBJ2-5, with no clear D. From germline, CDR1 is MGHDK and CDR2 SYGVNS. Trimming took 1 base from V and 0 from J, leaving 18 bases between them. The CDR3 contains 18 residues. CDR3 residues: CASSELLELPSYQETQYF. The DNA of the CDR3 is TGTGCCAGCAGTGAATTGCTTGAACTCCCCTCGTACCAAGAGACCCAGTACTTC.

Many counts were recorded for this clonotype. The CDR3 is CSVSRDSNQPQHF. As DNA, the CDR3 is TGCAGCGTCTCCCGGGACAGCAATCAGCCCCAGCATTTT. This chain links TRBV29-1 with TRBJ1-5, with D tentatively TRBD1 (5 bases). CDR1 SQVTM and CDR2 ANQGSEA come from the germline V gene. The CDR3 is 13 residues long. Trimming took off 6 bases at V and 1 base at J, with 10 bases between the two ends.

This clonotype has only a few counts. The chain carries TRBV10-3 and TRBJ2-2; the match to TRBD2 covers 11 bases. V shed 6 bases and J 6 bases; nucleotides not matched to a gene: 3. The V gene's germline CDR1 is ENHRY and CDR2 SYGVKD. This CDR3 spans 14 amino acids. CDR3 nucleotides: TGTGCCATCAGCCTAGCGGGGGGTTCCGGGGAGCTGTTTTTT. Encoded protein: CAISLAGGSGELFF.

The V gene is TRBV5-1, the J gene TRBJ2-2; the D gene could be TRBD1 or TRBD2 (5 bases each). Germline loops: CDR1 SGHRS, CDR2 YFSETQ. With 2 bases removed from V and 7 bases from J, the gap between germline ends came to 21 bases. The CDR3 is made up of 17 amino acids. The CDR3 protein is CASSFWVGATPGGELFF. The CDR3, as DNA: TGCGCCAGCAGCTTCTGGGTCGGGGCGACTCCAGGCGGGGAGCTGTTTTTT.

The chain couples TRBV29-1 to TRBJ2-7, with D unclear. Germline assignment: CDR1 SQVTM and CDR2 ANQGSEA. The CDR3 length is 12 residues. Trimming removed 4 bases at V and 5 bases at J, with 12 bases between. CDR3 protein: CSVAPGPNEQYF. The CDR3 DNA is TGCAGCGTTGCCCCCGGACCCAACGAGCAGTACTTC.

This clonotype was seen a few times. The CDR3 bases are TGTGCCAGCAGTGCATACCAGCAGACTGAAGCTTTCTTT. It yields the protein CASSAYQQTEAFF. The chain is built from TRBV12-3 or TRBV12-4 and TRBJ1-1; no definite D call. The ends were cut back, 5 bases at V and 5 bases at J, with 12 bases in the middle. The CDR3 is made up of 13 amino acids.